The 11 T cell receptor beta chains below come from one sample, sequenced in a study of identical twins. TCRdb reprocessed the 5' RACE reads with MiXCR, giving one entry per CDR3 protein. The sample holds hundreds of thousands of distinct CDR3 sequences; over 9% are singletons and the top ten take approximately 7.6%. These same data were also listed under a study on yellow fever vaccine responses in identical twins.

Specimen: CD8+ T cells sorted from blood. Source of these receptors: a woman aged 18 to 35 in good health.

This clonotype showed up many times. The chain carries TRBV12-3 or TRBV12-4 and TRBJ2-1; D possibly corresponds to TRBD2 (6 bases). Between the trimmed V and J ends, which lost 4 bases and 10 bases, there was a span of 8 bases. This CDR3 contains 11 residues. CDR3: CASSWGREQFF. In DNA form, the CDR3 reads TGTGCCAGCAGTTGGGGGAGGGAGCAGTTCTTC.

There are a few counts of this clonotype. This CDR3 is CASSSYRGLNEQFF. The CDR3 DNA is TGTGCCAGCAGCTCATACAGGGGGCTCAATGAGCAGTTCTTC. The V and J genes are TRBV7-9 and TRBJ2-1, with 9 bases fitting TRBD1. Looked up from germline, CDR1 is SEHNR and CDR2 is FQNEAQ (reference sequence). The trim removed 4 bases at V and 6 bases at J, leaving 4 bases unmatched. CDR3 length: 14 amino acids.

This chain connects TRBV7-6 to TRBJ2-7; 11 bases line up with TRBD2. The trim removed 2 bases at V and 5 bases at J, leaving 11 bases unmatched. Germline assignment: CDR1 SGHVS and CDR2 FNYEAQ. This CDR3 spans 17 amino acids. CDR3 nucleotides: TGTGCCAGCAGCTTATCTACTAGCGGGAGTGTTGCCCACGAGCAGTACTTC. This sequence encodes CASSLSTSGSVAHEQYF. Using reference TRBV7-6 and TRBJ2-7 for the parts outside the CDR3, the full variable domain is GAGVSQSPRYKVTKRGQDVALRCDPISGHVSLYWYRQALGQGPEFLTYFNYEAQQDKSGLPNDRFSAERPEGSISTLTIQRTEQRDSAMYRCASSLSTSGSVAHEQYFGPGTRLTVT.

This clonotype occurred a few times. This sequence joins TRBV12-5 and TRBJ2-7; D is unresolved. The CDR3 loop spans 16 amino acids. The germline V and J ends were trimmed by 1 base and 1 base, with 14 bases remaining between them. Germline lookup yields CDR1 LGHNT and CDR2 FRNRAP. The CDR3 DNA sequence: TGTGCTAGTGGTTTGGAATTTCAGACATCTTCCTACGAGCAGTACGTC. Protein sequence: CASGLEFQTSSYEQYV.

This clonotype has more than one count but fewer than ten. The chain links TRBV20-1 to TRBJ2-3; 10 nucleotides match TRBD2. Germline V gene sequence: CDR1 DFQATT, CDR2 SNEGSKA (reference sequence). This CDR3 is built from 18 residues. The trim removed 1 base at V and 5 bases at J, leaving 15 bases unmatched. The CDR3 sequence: CSARVGTASGRGGDTQYF. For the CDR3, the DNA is TGCAGTGCTAGAGTTGGTACGGCTAGCGGGAGAGGGGGAGATACGCAGTATTTT.

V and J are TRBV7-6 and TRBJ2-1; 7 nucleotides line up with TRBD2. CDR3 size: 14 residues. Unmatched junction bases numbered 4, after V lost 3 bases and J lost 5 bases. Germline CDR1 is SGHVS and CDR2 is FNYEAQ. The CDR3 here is CASSFLGGDNEQFF. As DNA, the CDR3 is TGTGCCAGCAGCTTTCTTGGGGGGGACAATGAGCAGTTCTTC.

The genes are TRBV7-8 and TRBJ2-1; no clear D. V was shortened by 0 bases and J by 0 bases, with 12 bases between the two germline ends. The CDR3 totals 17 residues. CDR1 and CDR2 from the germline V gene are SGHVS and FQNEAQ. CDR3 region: CASSLALTENSYNEQFF. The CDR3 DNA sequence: TGTGCCAGCAGCTTAGCTTTAACGGAGAACTCCTACAATGAGCAGTTCTTC.

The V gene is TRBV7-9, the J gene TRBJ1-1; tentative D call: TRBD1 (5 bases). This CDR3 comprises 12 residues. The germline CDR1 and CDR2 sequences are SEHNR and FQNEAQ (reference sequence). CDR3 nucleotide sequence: TGTTTAGGGGAACCTGGCTACACTGAAGCTTTCTTT. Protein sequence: CLGEPGYTEAFF.

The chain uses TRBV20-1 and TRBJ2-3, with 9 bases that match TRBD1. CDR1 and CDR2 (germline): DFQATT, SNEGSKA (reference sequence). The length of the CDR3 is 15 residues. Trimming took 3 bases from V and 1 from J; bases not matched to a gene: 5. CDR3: CSASPTGGGTDTQYF. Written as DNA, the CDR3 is TGCAGTGCTAGCCCTACAGGGGGCGGCACAGATACGCAGTATTTT.

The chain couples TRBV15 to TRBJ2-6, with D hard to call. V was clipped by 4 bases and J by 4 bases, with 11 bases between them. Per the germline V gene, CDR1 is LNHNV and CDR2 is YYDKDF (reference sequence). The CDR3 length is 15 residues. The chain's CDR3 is CATSTGDTGANVLTF. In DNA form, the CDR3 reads TGTGCCACCAGCACAGGAGATACGGGGGCCAACGTCCTGACTTTC.

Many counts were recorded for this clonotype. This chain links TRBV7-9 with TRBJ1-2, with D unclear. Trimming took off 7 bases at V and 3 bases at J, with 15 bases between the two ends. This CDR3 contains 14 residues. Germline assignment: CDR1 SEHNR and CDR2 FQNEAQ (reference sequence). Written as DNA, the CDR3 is TGTGCCAGCATCCCCTCGGCCGGCGACTATGGCTACACCTTC. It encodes CASIPSAGDYGYTF.